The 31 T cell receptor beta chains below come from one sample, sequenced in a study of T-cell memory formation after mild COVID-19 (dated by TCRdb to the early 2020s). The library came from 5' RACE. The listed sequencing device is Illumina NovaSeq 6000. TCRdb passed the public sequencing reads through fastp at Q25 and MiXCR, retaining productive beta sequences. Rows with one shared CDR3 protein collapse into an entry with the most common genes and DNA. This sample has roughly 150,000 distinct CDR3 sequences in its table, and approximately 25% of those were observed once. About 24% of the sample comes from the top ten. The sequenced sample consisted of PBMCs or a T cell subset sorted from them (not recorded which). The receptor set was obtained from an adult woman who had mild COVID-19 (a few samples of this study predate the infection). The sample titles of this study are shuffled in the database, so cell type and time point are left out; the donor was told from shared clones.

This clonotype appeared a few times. CDR3 sequence reads: CATSFQGVQPQHF. The CDR3 bases are TGTGCCACCAGCTTTCAAGGGGTCCAGCCCCAGCATTTT. The chain carries TRBV15 and TRBJ1-5; a possible D gene is TRBD1 (5 bases). Trimming cost V 5 bases and J 7 bases, with 12 bases left between them. CDR3 size: 13 residues. Germline-derived CDR1 and CDR2 are LNHNV and YYDKDF (reference sequence).

CDR3 in DNA: TGTGCCAGCAGCCCCGGTGGGGCTAGCGGCTACACCTTC. Translated: CASSPGGASGYTF. J is TRBJ1-2 and V is TRBV7-6, with D possibly being TRBD1 (5 bases). Germline CDR1 is SGHVS and CDR2 is FNYEAQ. The ends were cut back, 5 bases at V and 8 bases at J, with 15 bases in the middle. CDR3 length: 13 amino acids.

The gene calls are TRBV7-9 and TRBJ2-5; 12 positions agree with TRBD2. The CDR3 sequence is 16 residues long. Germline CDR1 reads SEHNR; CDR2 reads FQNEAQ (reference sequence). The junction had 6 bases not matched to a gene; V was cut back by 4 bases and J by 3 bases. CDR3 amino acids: CASSSLAGGGEETQYF. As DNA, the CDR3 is TGTGCCAGCAGCTCTCTAGCGGGAGGGGGCGAAGAGACCCAGTACTTC.

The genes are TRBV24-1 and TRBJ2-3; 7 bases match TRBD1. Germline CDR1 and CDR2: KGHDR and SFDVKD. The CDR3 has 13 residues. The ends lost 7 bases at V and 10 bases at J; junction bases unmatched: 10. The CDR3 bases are TGTGCCACCAGCCCCTTACAGGGGAATTCGCAGTATTTT. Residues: CATSPLQGNSQYF.

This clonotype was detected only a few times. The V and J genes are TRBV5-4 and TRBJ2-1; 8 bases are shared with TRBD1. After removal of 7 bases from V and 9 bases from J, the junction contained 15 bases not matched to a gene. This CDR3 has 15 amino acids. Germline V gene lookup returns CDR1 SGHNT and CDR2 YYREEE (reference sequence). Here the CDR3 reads CASVPQGAAWGEQFF. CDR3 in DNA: TGTGCCAGCGTCCCCCAGGGGGCGGCCTGGGGTGAGCAGTTCTTC.

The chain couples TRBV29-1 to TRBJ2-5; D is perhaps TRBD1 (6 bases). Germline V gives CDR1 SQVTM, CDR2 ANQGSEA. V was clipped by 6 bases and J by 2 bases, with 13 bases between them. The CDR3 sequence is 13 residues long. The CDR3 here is CSVQQGIQETQYF. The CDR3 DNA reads TGCAGCGTCCAACAGGGAATACAAGAGACCCAGTACTTC.

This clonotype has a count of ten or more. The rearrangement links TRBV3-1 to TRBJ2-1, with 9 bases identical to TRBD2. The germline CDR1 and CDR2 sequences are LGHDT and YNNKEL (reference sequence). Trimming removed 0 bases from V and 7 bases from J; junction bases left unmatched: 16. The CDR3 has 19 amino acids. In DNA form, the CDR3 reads TGTGCCAGCAGCCAAGATCGGAGGTTTGGCGGGGGGGCCTTTAATGAGCAGTTCTTC. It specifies CASSQDRRFGGGAFNEQFF.

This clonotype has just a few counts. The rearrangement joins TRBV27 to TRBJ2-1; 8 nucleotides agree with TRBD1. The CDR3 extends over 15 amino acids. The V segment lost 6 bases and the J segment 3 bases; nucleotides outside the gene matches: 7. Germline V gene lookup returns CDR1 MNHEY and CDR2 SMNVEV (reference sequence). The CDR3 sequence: CASSSDRGNYNEQFF. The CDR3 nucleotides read TGTGCCAGCAGCTCCGACAGGGGAAACTACAATGAGCAGTTCTTC.

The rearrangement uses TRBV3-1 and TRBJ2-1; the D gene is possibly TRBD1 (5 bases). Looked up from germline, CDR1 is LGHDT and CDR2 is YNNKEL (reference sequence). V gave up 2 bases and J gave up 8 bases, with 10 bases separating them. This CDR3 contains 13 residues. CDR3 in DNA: TGTGCCAGCAGCCAAATTACCAGGGATGAGCAGTTCTTC. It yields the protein CASSQITRDEQFF.

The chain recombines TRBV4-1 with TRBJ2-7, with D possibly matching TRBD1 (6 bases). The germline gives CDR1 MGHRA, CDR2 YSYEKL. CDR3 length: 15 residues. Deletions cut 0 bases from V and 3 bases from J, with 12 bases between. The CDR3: CASSQDWRTVYEQYF. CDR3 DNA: TGCGCCAGCAGCCAAGATTGGCGGACAGTCTACGAGCAGTACTTC.

The CDR3 region has the DNA TGTGCCAGCAGCTCCCGATATGCGAGCTCCTACGAGCAGTACTTC. Amino acids: CASSSRYASSYEQYF. V and J are TRBV5-5 and TRBJ2-7; D unresolved. Looked up from germline, CDR1 is SGHKS and CDR2 is YYEKEE (reference sequence). Trimming pared 3 bases from V and 0 bases from J, leaving 13 bases between. This CDR3 comprises 15 residues.

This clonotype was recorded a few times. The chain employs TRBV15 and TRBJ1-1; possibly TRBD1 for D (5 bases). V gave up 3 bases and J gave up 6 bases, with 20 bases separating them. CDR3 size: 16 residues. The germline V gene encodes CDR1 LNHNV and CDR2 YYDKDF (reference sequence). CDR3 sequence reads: CATSRYPPPGGPEAFF. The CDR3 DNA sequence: TGTGCCACCAGCAGGTATCCCCCCCCCGGGGGTCCTGAAGCTTTCTTT.

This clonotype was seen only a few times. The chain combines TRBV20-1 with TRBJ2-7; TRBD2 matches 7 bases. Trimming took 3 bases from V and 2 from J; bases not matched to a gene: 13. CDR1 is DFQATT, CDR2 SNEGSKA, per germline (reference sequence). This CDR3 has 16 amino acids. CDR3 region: CSARALREGVAYEQYF. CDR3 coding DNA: TGCAGTGCTAGGGCCCTTAGGGAGGGAGTGGCCTACGAGCAGTACTTC.

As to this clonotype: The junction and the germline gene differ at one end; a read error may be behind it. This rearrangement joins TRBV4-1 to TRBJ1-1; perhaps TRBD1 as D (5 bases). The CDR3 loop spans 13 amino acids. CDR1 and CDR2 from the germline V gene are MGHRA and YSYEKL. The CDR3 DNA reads TGCGCCAGCGGCCATTCAGGGCACACTGAAGCTTTCTTT. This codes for CASGHSGHTEAFF.

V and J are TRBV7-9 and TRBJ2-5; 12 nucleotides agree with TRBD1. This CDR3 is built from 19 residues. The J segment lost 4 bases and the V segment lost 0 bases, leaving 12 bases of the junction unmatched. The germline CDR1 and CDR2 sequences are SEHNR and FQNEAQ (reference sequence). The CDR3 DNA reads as TGTGCCAGCAGCTTAGCTTTGGTCGGGACAGGGGGCGCAGGAGAGACCCAGTACTTC. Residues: CASSLALVGTGGAGETQYF.

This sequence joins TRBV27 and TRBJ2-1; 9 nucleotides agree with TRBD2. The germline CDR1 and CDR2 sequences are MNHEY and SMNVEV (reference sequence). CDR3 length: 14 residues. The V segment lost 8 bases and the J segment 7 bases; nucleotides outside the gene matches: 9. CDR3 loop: CASGAGGPVNEQFF. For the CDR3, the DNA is TGTGCCAGCGGGGCGGGGGGGCCGGTAAATGAGCAGTTCTTC.

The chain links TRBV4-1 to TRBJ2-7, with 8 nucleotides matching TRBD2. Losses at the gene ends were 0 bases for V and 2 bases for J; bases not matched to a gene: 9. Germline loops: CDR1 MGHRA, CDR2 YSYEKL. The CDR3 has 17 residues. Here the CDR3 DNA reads TGCGCCAGCAGCCAAGATCCGACACTAGCGGACCCCTACGAGCAGTACTTC. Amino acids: CASSQDPTLADPYEQYF.

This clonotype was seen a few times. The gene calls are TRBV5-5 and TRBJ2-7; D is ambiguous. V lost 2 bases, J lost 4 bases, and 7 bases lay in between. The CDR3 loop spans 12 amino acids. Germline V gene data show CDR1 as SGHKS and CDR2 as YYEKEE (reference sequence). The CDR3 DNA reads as TGTGCCAGCAGCTTCGCCGGATACGAGCAGTACTTC. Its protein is CASSFAGYEQYF. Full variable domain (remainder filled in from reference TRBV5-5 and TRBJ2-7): DAGVTQSPTHLIKTRGQQVTLRCSPISGHKSVSWYQQVLGQGPQFIFQYYEKEERGRGNFPDRFSARQFPNYSSELNVNALLLGDSALYLCASSFAGYEQYFGPGTRLTVT.

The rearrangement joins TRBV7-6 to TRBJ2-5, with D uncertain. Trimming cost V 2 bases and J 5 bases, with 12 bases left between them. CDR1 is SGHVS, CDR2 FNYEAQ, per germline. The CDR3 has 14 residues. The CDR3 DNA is TGTGCCAGCAGCTTACACGCGTCGTGGGAGACCCAGTACTTC. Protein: CASSLHASWETQYF.

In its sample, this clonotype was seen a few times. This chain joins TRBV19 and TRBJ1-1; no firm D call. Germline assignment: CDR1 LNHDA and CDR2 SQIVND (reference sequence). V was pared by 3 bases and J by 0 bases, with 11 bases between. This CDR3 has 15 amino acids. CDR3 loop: CASSIVSQVNTEAFF. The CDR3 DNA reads TGTGCCAGTAGTATCGTCAGCCAAGTGAACACTGAAGCTTTCTTT.

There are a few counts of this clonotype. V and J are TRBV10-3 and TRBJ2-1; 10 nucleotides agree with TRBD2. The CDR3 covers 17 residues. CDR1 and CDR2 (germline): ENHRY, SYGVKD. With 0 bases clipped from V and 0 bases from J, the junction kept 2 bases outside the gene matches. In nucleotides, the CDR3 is TGTGCCATCAGTGAGTCCCCTAGCGGGAGCTCCTACAATGAGCAGTTCTTC. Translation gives CAISESPSGSSYNEQFF.

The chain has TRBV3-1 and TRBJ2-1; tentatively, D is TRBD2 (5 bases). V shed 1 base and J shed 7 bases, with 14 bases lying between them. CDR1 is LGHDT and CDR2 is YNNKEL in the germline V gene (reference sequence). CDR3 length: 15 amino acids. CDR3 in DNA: TGTGCCAGCAGCCAAGTTCAAGGGCCGGGGAATGAGCAGTTCTTC. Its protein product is CASSQVQGPGNEQFF.

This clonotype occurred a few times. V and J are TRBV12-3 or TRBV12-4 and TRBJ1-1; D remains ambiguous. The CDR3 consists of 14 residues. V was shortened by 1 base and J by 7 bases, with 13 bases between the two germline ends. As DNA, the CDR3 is TGTGCCAGCAGTTTAGGGCCGGCTATTATTGAAGCTTTCTTT. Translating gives CASSLGPAIIEAFF.

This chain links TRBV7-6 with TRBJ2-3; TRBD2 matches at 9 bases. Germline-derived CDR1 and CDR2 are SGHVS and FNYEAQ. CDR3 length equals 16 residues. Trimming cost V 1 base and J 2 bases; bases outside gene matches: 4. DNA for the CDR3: TGTGCCAGCAGCTTAGTAGCGGGGGCCGACACAGATACGCAGTATTTT. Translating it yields CASSLVAGADTDTQYF.

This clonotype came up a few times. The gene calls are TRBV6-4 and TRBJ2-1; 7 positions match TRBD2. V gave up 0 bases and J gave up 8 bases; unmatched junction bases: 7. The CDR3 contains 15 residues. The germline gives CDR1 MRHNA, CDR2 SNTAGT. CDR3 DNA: TGTGCCAGCAGTGACTCGGAAGGTGGGGGGGATGAGCAGTTCTTC. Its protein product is CASSDSEGGGDEQFF.

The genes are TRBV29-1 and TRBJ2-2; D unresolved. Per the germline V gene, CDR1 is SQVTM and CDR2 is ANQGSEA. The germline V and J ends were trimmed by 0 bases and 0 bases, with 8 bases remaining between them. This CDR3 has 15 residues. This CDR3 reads CSVEDFRTNTGELFF. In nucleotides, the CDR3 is TGCAGCGTTGAAGATTTTAGAACGAACACCGGGGAGCTGTTTTTT.

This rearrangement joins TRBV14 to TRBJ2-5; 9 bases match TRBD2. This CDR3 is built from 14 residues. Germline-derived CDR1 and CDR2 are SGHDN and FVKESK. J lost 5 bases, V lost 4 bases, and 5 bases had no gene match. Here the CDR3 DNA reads TGTGCCAGCAGCCTCGGGACTAGCCGGGAGACCCAGTACTTC. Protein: CASSLGTSRETQYF.

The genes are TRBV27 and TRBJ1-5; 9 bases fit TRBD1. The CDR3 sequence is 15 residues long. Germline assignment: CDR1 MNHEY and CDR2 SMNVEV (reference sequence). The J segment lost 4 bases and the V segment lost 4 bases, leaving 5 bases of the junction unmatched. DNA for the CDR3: TGTGCCAGCAGTTCCGACAGGGGGACTAATCAGCCCCAGCATTTT. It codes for CASSSDRGTNQPQHF.

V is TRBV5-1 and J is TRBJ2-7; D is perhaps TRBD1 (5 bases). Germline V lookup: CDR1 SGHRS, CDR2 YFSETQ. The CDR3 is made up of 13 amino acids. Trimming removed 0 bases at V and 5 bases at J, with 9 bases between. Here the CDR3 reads CASSLVGVNEQYF. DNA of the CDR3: TGCGCCAGCAGCTTGGTAGGGGTGAACGAGCAGTACTTC.

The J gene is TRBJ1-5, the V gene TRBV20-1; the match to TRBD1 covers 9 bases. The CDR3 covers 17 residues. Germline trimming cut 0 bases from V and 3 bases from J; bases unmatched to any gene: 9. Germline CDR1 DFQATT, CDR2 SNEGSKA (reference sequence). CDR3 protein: CSAREARTGVYNQPQHF. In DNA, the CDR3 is TGCAGTGCTAGAGAAGCCCGGACAGGGGTGTACAATCAGCCCCAGCATTTT.

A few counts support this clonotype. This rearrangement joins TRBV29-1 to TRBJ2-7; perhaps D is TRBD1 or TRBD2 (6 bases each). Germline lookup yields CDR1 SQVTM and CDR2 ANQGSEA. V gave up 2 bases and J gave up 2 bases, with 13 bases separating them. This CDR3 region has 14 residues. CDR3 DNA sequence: TGCAGCGTTGAAACAGGGACTCGTCCCTACGAGCAGTACTTC. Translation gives CSVETGTRPYEQYF.